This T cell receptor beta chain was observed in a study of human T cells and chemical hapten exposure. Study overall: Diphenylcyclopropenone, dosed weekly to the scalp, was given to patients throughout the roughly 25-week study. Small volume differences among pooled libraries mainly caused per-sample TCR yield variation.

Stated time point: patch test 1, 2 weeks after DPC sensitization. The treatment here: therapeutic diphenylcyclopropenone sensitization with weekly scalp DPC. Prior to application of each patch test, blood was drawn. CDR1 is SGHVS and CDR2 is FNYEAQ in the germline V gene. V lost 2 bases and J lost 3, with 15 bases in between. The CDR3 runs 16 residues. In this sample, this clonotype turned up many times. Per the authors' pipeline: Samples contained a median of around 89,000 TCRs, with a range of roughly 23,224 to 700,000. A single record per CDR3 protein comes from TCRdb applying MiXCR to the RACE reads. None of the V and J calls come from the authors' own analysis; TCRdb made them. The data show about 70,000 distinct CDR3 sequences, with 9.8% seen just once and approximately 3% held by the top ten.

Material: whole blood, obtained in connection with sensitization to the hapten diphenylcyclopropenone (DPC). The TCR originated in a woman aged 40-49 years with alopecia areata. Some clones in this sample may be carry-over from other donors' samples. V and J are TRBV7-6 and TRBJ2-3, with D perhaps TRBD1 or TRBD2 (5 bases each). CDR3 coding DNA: TGTGCCAGCAGCTTAATGAGGGGAATAGCAACAGATACGCAGTATTTT. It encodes CASSLMRGIATDTQYF.